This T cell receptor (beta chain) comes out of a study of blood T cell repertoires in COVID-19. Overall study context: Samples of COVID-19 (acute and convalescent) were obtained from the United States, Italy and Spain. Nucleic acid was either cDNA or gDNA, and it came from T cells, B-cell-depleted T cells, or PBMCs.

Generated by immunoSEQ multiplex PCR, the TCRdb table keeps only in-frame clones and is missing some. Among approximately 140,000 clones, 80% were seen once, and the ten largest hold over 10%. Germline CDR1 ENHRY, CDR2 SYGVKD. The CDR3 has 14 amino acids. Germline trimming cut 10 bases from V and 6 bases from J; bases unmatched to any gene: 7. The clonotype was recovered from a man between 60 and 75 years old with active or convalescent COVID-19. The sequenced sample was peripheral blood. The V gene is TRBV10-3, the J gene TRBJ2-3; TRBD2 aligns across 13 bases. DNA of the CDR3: TGTGCCACTTCTGGACTAGCGGGAGTGGATACGCAGTATTTT. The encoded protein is CATSGLAGVDTQYF.